The T cell receptor beta chain described here comes from a study of cytomegalovirus exposure and HLA in healthy donors. Study-wide context: Earlier findings included about 120 million unique TCR beta sequences obtained from about 170 million T cells.

Note on this clone: The antigen remains unidentified.

This CDR3 region has 14 residues. Germline values: CDR1 SGHRS, CDR2 YFSETQ. Trimming took 4 bases from V and 3 from J, leaving 11 bases between them. The primer mix had 60 Vbeta and 13 Jbeta primers. Generated by immunoSEQ multiplex PCR, the TCRdb table keeps only in-frame clones and is missing some. The sample consists of some 140,000 clones, about three quarters of them appearing once. Study-level findings and limits: Researchers counted around 160 TCR beta chains as cytomegalovirus-associated. A highly shared variant cluster was judged a likely technical artifact. A missense variant in DCLRE1C was later tied to TCR beta V- and J-gene trimming.

The V and J genes are TRBV5-1 and TRBJ2-4, with a possible D match to TRBD2 (5 bases). The sequencing sample was made of PBMCs. The sequence derives from a male donor in good health and CMV-seropositive. Written as DNA, the CDR3 is TGCGCCAGCAGCCCGCAGCGGAGCAAAAACATTCAGTACTTC. Translation gives CASSPQRSKNIQYF.